These T cell receptor beta chains were read from a single sample in a study of identifying expanded T cells in peripheral blood. Clones were read by immunoSEQ multiplex PCR, and TCRdb kept only the in-frame ones, dropping some. The repertoire holds about 86,000 clones, with about 85% as singletons. The specimen sequenced was blood. All receptors derive from a person aged 18 to 75 in good health. Both conserved end residues are part of each CDR3. The order of the fields is CDR3 protein, CDR3 DNA, clone size, V gene, J gene, D gene. D genes are given only for firm matches. Expanded clones are given a class, and other clones once, few, many or no size at all.

cdr3_aa: CAWRPGSSGNTIYF
cdr3_nt: TGTGCCTGGAGGCCGGGAAGCTCTGGAAACACCATATATTTT
clone_size: NA
v_call: TRBV30
j_call: TRBJ1-3
d_call: NA

cdr3_aa: CAWRGHNMEDTEAFF
cdr3_nt: TGTGCCTGGAGGGGACATAATATGGAGGACACTGAAGCTTTCTTT
clone_size: once
v_call: TRBV30
j_call: TRBJ1-1
d_call: NA

cdr3_aa: CASSLDRGSYNEQFF
cdr3_nt: TGTGCCAGCAGCTTAGACAGGGGGTCCTACAATGAGCAGTTCTTC
clone_size: NA
v_call: TRBV7-2
j_call: TRBJ2-1
d_call: TRBD1

cdr3_aa: CASSLGGGRGNTIYF
cdr3_nt: TGTGCCAGCAGCTTAGGCGGGGGCCGGGGAAACACCATATATTTT
clone_size: NA
v_call: TRBV11-2
j_call: TRBJ1-3
d_call: NA

cdr3_aa: CASSLAPPTAPNYGYTF
cdr3_nt: TGTGCCAGCAGCTTAGCGCCCCCAACTGCCCCCAACTATGGCTACACCTTC
clone_size: NA
v_call: TRBV7-8
j_call: TRBJ1-2
d_call: NA

cdr3_aa: CASSPGVVGETQYF
cdr3_nt: TGTGCCAGCTCACCAGGGGTGGTGGGAGAGACCCAGTACTTC
clone_size: NA
v_call: TRBV18
j_call: TRBJ2-5
d_call: NA

cdr3_aa: CASSQQGANTEAFF
cdr3_nt: TGTGCCAGCAGTCAACAGGGGGCCAACACTGAAGCTTTCTTT
clone_size: NA
v_call: TRBV27
j_call: TRBJ1-1
d_call: TRBD1

cdr3_aa: CASSIRAHIEAFF
cdr3_nt: TGTGCCAGTAGTATCCGGGCCCACATTGAAGCTTTCTTT
clone_size: NA
v_call: TRBV19
j_call: TRBJ1-1
d_call: NA

cdr3_aa: CASSLDSWGSRNQPQHF
cdr3_nt: TGTGCCAGCAGCTTAGATAGTTGGGGAAGTCGCAATCAGCCCCAGCATTTT
clone_size: NA
v_call: TRBV11-2
j_call: TRBJ1-5
d_call: NA

cdr3_aa: CASSQLTGYFRTEAFF
cdr3_nt: TGTGCCAGCAGTCAGTTAACAGGGTATTTTAGGACTGAAGCTTTCTTT
clone_size: NA
v_call: TRBV27
j_call: TRBJ1-1
d_call: NA

cdr3_aa: CASSLGQHYGYTF
cdr3_nt: TGTGCCAGCAGCCTGGGACAGCACTATGGCTACACCTTC
clone_size: NA
v_call: TRBV16
j_call: TRBJ1-2
d_call: TRBD1

cdr3_aa: CASSLQGANTGELFF
cdr3_nt: TGTGCCAGCAGTTTGCAGGGGGCAAACACCGGGGAGCTGTTTTTT
clone_size: NA
v_call: TRBV6-5
j_call: TRBJ2-2
d_call: TRBD1

cdr3_aa: CASSRGGTGKTDTQYF
cdr3_nt: TGTGCCAGCAGCCGAGGTGGGACAGGGAAAACAGATACGCAGTATTTT
clone_size: NA
v_call: TRBV14
j_call: TRBJ2-3
d_call: TRBD1

cdr3_aa: CASSFNRNTEAFF
cdr3_nt: TGTGCCAGCAGCTTCAACAGGAACACTGAAGCTTTCTTT
clone_size: NA
v_call: TRBV7-3
j_call: TRBJ1-1
d_call: NA

cdr3_aa: CASSSGLGPYEQYF
cdr3_nt: TGTGCCAGCAGCTCCGGACTAGGGCCCTACGAGCAGTACTTC
clone_size: few
v_call: TRBV7-9
j_call: TRBJ2-7
d_call: TRBD2

cdr3_aa: CASSPTGAHEAFF
cdr3_nt: TGTGCCAGCAGCCCAACAGGGGCCCACGAAGCTTTCTTT
clone_size: NA
v_call: TRBV6-5
j_call: TRBJ1-1
d_call: TRBD1

cdr3_aa: CASSLYRGGVDTEAFF
cdr3_nt: TGTGCCAGCAGCTTGTACCGAGGAGGGGTGGACACTGAAGCTTTCTTT
clone_size: once
v_call: TRBV7-8
j_call: TRBJ1-1
d_call: NA

cdr3_aa: CASSLRPEGSDTQYF
cdr3_nt: TGCGCCAGCAGCTTGAGGCCGGAGGGGTCAGATACGCAGTATTTT
clone_size: NA
v_call: TRBV5-1
j_call: TRBJ2-3
d_call: NA

cdr3_aa: CASSLVQGRYGPQHF
cdr3_nt: TGTGCCAGCAGCTTAGTACAAGGCCGCTATGGGCCCCAGCATTTT
clone_size: NA
v_call: TRBV5-8
j_call: TRBJ1-5
d_call: NA

cdr3_aa: CASIDRGRGEAFF
cdr3_nt: TGTGCCAGTATAGACCGGGGGAGAGGAGAAGCTTTCTTT
clone_size: NA
v_call: TRBV19
j_call: TRBJ1-1
d_call: NA

cdr3_aa: CASSEYFEGQNYGYTF
cdr3_nt: TGTGCCAGCAGTGAATATTTCGAGGGACAGAACTATGGCTACACCTTC
clone_size: NA
v_call: TRBV6-1
j_call: TRBJ1-2
d_call: TRBD1

cdr3_aa: CASSGQGAATDTQYF
cdr3_nt: TGTGCCAGTTCGGGGCAGGGGGCAGCCACAGATACGCAGTATTTT
clone_size: NA
v_call: TRBV7-9
j_call: TRBJ2-3
d_call: TRBD1

cdr3_aa: CASSEQRGTQYF
cdr3_nt: TGTGCCAGCAGTGAACAGCGGGGTACGCAGTATTTT
clone_size: NA
v_call: TRBV6-1
j_call: TRBJ2-3
d_call: TRBD2

cdr3_aa: CASSFKSPLPAFF
cdr3_nt: TGTGCCAGCAGCTTTAAATCCCCCCTGCCAGCTTTCTTT
clone_size: NA
v_call: TRBV5-8
j_call: TRBJ1-1
d_call: NA

cdr3_aa: CASSPQVRNTEAFF
cdr3_nt: TGTGCCAGCAGTCCACAGGTTCGTAACACTGAAGCTTTCTTT
clone_size: once
v_call: TRBV6-5
j_call: TRBJ1-1
d_call: NA

cdr3_aa: CASSEGSDGQPQHF
cdr3_nt: TGTGCCAGCAGTGAGGGCAGTGATGGTCAGCCCCAGCATTTT
clone_size: NA
v_call: TRBV2
j_call: TRBJ1-5
d_call: NA

cdr3_aa: CASSLATDLWQAADTQYF
cdr3_nt: TGTGCCAGCAGCTTAGCGACGGATTTATGGCAGGCGGCGGATACGCAGTATTTT
clone_size: NA
v_call: TRBV7-2
j_call: TRBJ2-3
d_call: NA

cdr3_aa: CASSLLMGHANSPLHF
cdr3_nt: TGTGCCAGCAGTTTATTAATGGGGCATGCGAATTCACCCCTCCACTTT
clone_size: few
v_call: TRBV27
j_call: TRBJ1-6
d_call: NA

cdr3_aa: CASSPPAGESYEQYF
cdr3_nt: TGTGCCAGCAGCCCTCCCGCGGGGGAATCCTACGAGCAGTACTTC
clone_size: NA
v_call: TRBV7-9
j_call: TRBJ2-7
d_call: TRBD2

cdr3_aa: CAIGRHQSSYEQYF
cdr3_nt: TGTGCCATCGGCCGACACCAAAGCTCCTACGAGCAGTACTTC
clone_size: NA
v_call: TRBV10-3
j_call: TRBJ2-7
d_call: NA

cdr3_aa: CASSGGGAQPQHF
cdr3_nt: TGTGCCAGCAGTGGGGGAGGTGCCCAGCCCCAGCATTTT
clone_size: many
v_call: TRBV2
j_call: TRBJ1-5
d_call: NA

cdr3_aa: CASSTDRYTEAFF
cdr3_nt: TGTGCCAGCAGCACGGACAGATACACTGAAGCTTTCTTT
clone_size: NA
v_call: TRBV7-2
j_call: TRBJ1-1
d_call: NA